This T cell receptor (beta chain) was identified during a study of T cells in narcolepsy. Findings of the study overall: In some patient and control memory CD4+ samples, autoreactive clones were absent. Same-patient CSF and blood CD4+ T cell clonotypes included HCRT-specific and TRIB2-specific autoreactive ones.

Comments on this clone: Its specificity is not known.

Repertoires were generated with immunoSEQ multiplex PCR, while TCRdb's copy carries only in-frame clones and drops some. The data hold about 30,000 clones, with roughly four fifths observed a single time. This TCR was sampled from a human donor in good health. What was sequenced was memory (CD45RA-) CD4+ T cells from blood.

Written as DNA, the CDR3 is TGTGCCACCTATTACGGAGGGGGGAATCAGCCCCAGCATTTT. It specifies CATYYGGGNQPQHF. The gene calls are TRBV6-1 and TRBJ1-5; a weak D match, TRBD1 (6 bases). V was cut by 10 bases and J by 4 bases, with 17 bases left in between. Looked up from germline, CDR1 is MNHNS and CDR2 is SASEGT. CDR3 length equals 14 residues.